The sample holds many counts of the clone carrying this TCR beta chain. Its specificity is not known. The data were taken from a study of T cell responses to AZD1222 COVID-19 vaccine. Study-level results: Spike-specific TCR depth and breadth grew after two AZD1222 doses. Most donors were white British and more were female, and clonal diversity was possibly underestimated. Nearly half of spike-specific TCRs reportedly target unmutated variant regions.

Germline CDR1 and CDR2: MNHNS and SASEGT. This CDR3 comprises 13 residues. Trimming shortened V by 3 bases and J by 0 bases, and 0 bases separated the two germline ends. Sequenced by immunoSEQ multiplex PCR; TCRdb stores in-frame clones only, minus some. Of about 120,000 clones listed, approximately 86% were seen once; the top ten hold around 2.9%. This sequence originates from an adult who received the AZD1222 COVID-19 vaccine. The sequencing used peripheral blood, collected 28 days after the second AZD1222 dose. V usage is TRBV6-1 and J usage is TRBJ1-6, with unresolved D. The CDR3 region is CASSDSYNSPLHF. The CDR3, as DNA: TGTGCCAGCAGTGACTCCTATAATTCACCCCTCCACTTT.